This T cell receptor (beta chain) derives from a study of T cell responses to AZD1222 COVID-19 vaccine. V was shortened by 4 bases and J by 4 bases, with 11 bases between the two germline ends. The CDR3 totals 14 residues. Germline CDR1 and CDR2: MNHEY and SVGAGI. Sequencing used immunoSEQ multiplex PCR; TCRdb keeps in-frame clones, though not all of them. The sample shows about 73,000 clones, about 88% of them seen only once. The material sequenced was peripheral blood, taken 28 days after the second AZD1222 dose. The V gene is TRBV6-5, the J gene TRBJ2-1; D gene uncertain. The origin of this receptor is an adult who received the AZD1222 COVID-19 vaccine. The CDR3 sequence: CASSSLVQYNEQFF. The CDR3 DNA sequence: TGTGCCAGCAGTTCTCTAGTCCAGTACAATGAGCAGTTCTTC.